This T cell receptor (beta chain) was obtained from a study of post-analysis software for immune sequencing data (dated by TCRdb to between 2015 and 2016). General notes on the study: Disease courses on record covered relapsing-remitting, secondary progressive and progressive-relapsing multiple sclerosis, though some patients had no subtype annotation. The patient repertoires were compared against 10 to 12 previously published healthy control repertoires obtained from donors aged 6 to 25 years. A subset of samples was prepared in parallel using single-end sample barcoding, then pooled and co-amplified after Illumina adapter ligation.

In the case of this clonotype: Which antigen it targets is not known. Qualities for individual bases were not recorded, and no much larger clone is one base off.

To demonstrate the VDJtools post-analysis software, TCR beta repertoires were profiled from the peripheral blood of roughly 14 young patients with multiple sclerosis. The multiple sclerosis patients were children and adolescents between about 6 and 16 years of age. Library preparation used PCR. Instrument used: Illumina HiSeq 2500. To reduce PCR and sequencing biases, unique molecular identifiers were built into the TCR beta cDNA libraries. About 500,000 cDNA molecules were obtained for every 1 to 10 million input T cells, so each molecule roughly corresponded to one T cell. The same protocol used for the earlier healthy control dataset was applied to prepare and sequence the patient libraries. Samples belonging to the same batch were prepared together, multiplexed and sequenced on a shared HiSeq lane. The authors' analysis ran thus. MIGEC was used to process the raw barcoded reads, and molecular identifier groups with only a single read were discarded before consensus assembly and CDR3 extraction. Clonotype tables were post-analysed with VDJtools, normalizing diversity by down-sampling all datasets to the smallest sample size. In repertoire overlap clustering, CDR3 amino acid sequences, but not nucleotide sequences, were matched to correct batch-related cross-sample contamination. TCRdb reworked the public reads: Q25 trimming with fastp, MiXCR clone assembly, productive beta chains retained. A single entry per CDR3 protein holds the most common genes and DNA from its merged rows. These V and J calls originate from TCRdb's pipeline instead of the authors' own analysis. For this sample there are over 700,000 distinct CDR3 sequences; roughly 29% appear just once. The top ten hold around 0.56% of the sample.

From V the trimming removes 3 bases and from J it removes 5 bases, while the gene matches leave 11 bases of the junction unaccounted for. CDR1 is given as KGHDR and CDR2 as SFDVKD, both from the germline V gene. From the cysteine through the phenylalanine, the CDR3 covers 16 amino acids. CDR3 DNA is the only sequence kept; it has 48 bases, read in frame from the first base. What the authors observed across the whole study: The multiple sclerosis patient group was slightly younger than the control group. Patients showed significantly higher frequencies than controls for several TRBV segments, among them TRBV5-6, TRBV5-1 and TRBV20-1. Strong co-clustering of samples prepared in the same batch was shown by direct clustering with F measure, prompting a batch-effect correction. Significantly lower normalized Chao1 diversity was found in multiple sclerosis patients than in controls, suggesting substantial peripheral T-cell clonal expansion.

The sequence links TRBV24-1 to TRBJ2-5; 7 bases in between match TRBD1. Material for sequencing was blood. This receptor was identified in a girl under 18 with multiple sclerosis. This receptor carries the CDR3 CATSDPRQGFGETQYF. The sequenced DNA is TGTGCCACCAGTGATCCCCGACAGGGTTTTGGTGAGACCCAGTACTTC.